One and the same sample provided the 23 T cell receptor beta chains below, sequenced in a study of vaccination and CD4 T cells after COVID-19. The study sequenced cultured CD4+ T cell DNA using the Oncomine TCR Beta short-read assay. TCRdb reanalysed the PCR reads using MiXCR and keeps one entry per CDR3 protein. The sample shows approximately 12,000 distinct CDR3 sequences, 55% to 80% of them seen only once. The treatment: roughly 11-day PBMC culture with coronavirus spike peptide pools or control peptides (ViraFEST assay). For these TCRs, the target antigens are not known. The source was CD4+ T cells from blood, cultured in vitro, collected before SARS-CoV-2 vaccination. The receptor set was obtained from a human donor who had recovered from COVID-19.

This chain connects TRBV20-1 to TRBJ2-5; D remains unclear. CDR1 is DFQATT, CDR2 SNEGSKA, per germline (reference sequence). V gave up 5 bases and J gave up 0 bases, with 4 bases separating them. This CDR3 comprises 11 residues. CDR3 in amino acids: CSAGDQETQYF. Here the CDR3 DNA reads TGCAGTGCTGGGGACCAAGAGACCCAGTACTTC.

The table lists this clonotype with a few counts. The CDR3: CASSYSGTGRTEAFF. The CDR3 nucleotides read TGTGCCAGCAGTTACTCAGGGACAGGGAGGACTGAAGCTTTCTTT. The chain uses TRBV6-5 and TRBJ1-1; TRBD1 aligns across 9 bases. Per germline, CDR1 MNHEY and CDR2 SVGAGI. This CDR3 is 15 amino acids long. Unmatched junction bases numbered 4, after V lost 0 bases and J lost 5 bases.

This sequence joins TRBV28 and TRBJ2-6, with D unclear. CDR1 is MDHEN, CDR2 SYDVKM, per germline. V gave up 8 bases and J gave up 0 bases, with 5 bases separating them. The CDR3 covers 13 residues. CDR3 amino acids: CASWVSGANVLTF. CDR3 in DNA: TGTGCCAGCTGGGTCTCTGGGGCCAACGTCCTGACTTTC.

The chain uses TRBV18 and TRBJ2-2, with D possibly matching TRBD1 (6 bases). V was clipped by 4 bases and J by 7 bases, with 13 bases between them. The CDR3 runs to 14 residues. Germline CDR1 is KGHSH and CDR2 is LQKENI. The CDR3 region is CASSRIQGVGELFF. Here the CDR3 DNA reads TGTGCCAGCTCACGTATACAGGGAGTCGGGGAGCTGTTTTTT.

This chain joins TRBV24-1 and TRBJ2-1; 11 bases match TRBD2. CDR3 length: 17 residues. The junction had 10 bases not matched to a gene; V was cut back by 3 bases and J by 7 bases. Germline assignment: CDR1 KGHDR and CDR2 SFDVKD. The CDR3 sequence is CATSDDSGRGFANEQFF. Here the CDR3 DNA reads TGTGCCACCAGTGATGATAGCGGGAGGGGGTTTGCTAATGAGCAGTTCTTC.

The chain links TRBV7-3 to TRBJ2-5; a possible D gene is TRBD1 (5 bases). The CDR3 runs 16 residues. V lost 5 bases and J lost 0, with 16 bases in between. Germline V gives CDR1 SGHTA, CDR2 FQGTGA. The chain's CDR3 is CASSPTGGAYQETQYF. The CDR3, as DNA: TGTGCCAGCAGCCCCACAGGTGGGGCGTACCAAGAGACCCAGTACTTC.

This chain joins TRBV18 and TRBJ2-3, with TRBD2 identical over 7 bases. Germline CDR1 and CDR2: KGHSH and LQKENI. Trimming at V came to 3 bases and at J to 9 bases, leaving 9 bases not matched to a gene. The CDR3 is 14 amino acids. DNA of the CDR3: TGTGCCAGCTCACCTGGAGAGTCGCGGGGGACGCAGTATTTT. This gives the protein CASSPGESRGTQYF.

This chain joins TRBV2 and TRBJ2-5; D possibly corresponds to TRBD2 (6 bases). CDR3 length: 17 residues. Between the trimmed V and J ends, which lost 3 bases and 7 bases, there was a span of 24 bases. Germline assignment: CDR1 SNHLY and CDR2 FYNNEI. The CDR3 loop reads CASSDGQGGQGFGTQYF. Written as DNA, the CDR3 is TGTGCCAGCAGTGACGGACAAGGAGGGCAGGGTTTCGGGACCCAGTACTTC. Filled out from reference TRBV2 and TRBJ2-5, the complete variable domain reads EPEVTQTPSHQVTQMGQEVILRCVPISNHLYFYWYRQILGQKVEFLVSFYNNEISEKSEIFDDQFSVERPDGSNFTLKIRSTKLEDSAMYFCASSDGQGGQGFGTQYFGPGTRLLVL.

The chain has TRBV19 and TRBJ1-5; D is uncertain. The V gene's germline CDR1 is LNHDA and CDR2 SQIVND (reference sequence). V was clipped by 1 base and J by 4 bases, with 8 bases between them. This CDR3 comprises 14 residues. The CDR3 sequence is CASSIGPQNQPQHF. DNA for the CDR3: TGTGCCAGTAGTATAGGGCCCCAAAATCAGCCCCAGCATTTT.

The genes are TRBV6-1 and TRBJ2-7; the D gene is possibly TRBD1 (7 bases). In germline, CDR1 is MNHNS, CDR2 SASEGT. V was shortened by 7 bases and J by 3 bases, with 19 bases between the two germline ends. This CDR3 region has 15 residues. The CDR3: CASKPGGTVSYEQYF. The CDR3 DNA is TGTGCCAGCAAACCAGGAGGGACAGTTAGCTACGAGCAGTACTTC.

The genes are TRBV19 and TRBJ2-4; no reliable D call. The V and J ends lost 3 bases and 7 bases respectively, with 13 bases between them. This CDR3 region has 14 residues. Looked up from germline, CDR1 is LNHDA and CDR2 is SQIVND (reference sequence). The CDR3 DNA follows: TGTGCCAGTAGTATGACGGGTCTTCCCAACATTCAGTACTTC. It encodes CASSMTGLPNIQYF.

This clonotype was detected only a few times. As DNA, the CDR3 is TGCGCCAGCAGCCAGGGAAGGTTCAGTCAGCCCCAGCATTTT. Protein: CASSQGRFSQPQHF. V usage is TRBV23-1 and J usage is TRBJ1-5; D may be TRBD1 (5 bases). TRBV23-1 is marked as an open reading frame, function uncertain. The CDR3 is made up of 14 amino acids. Between the trimmed V and J ends, which lost 6 bases and 6 bases, there was a span of 15 bases.

V usage is TRBV7-9 and J usage is TRBJ2-5, with D possibly being TRBD1 or TRBD2 (5 bases each). Between the trimmed V and J ends, which lost 4 bases and 1 base, there was a span of 16 bases. This CDR3 contains 16 residues. Per germline, CDR1 SEHNR and CDR2 FQNEAQ (reference sequence). CDR3: CASSYTPWGSQETQYF. CDR3 bases: TGTGCCAGCAGCTACACCCCGTGGGGGTCCCAAGAGACCCAGTACTTC.

The chain carries TRBV19 and TRBJ2-5; D may be TRBD1 (6 bases). The CDR3 runs 12 residues. From germline, CDR1 is LNHDA and CDR2 SQIVND (reference sequence). The V end was cut by 6 bases, the J end by 5 bases, with 10 bases between. The CDR3 coding sequence is TGTGCCAGTAGAGGGGGTTCGGAGACCCAGTACTTC. Translating gives CASRGGSETQYF.

CDR3 nucleotides: TGTGCCAGTAGCATTCAGGGATCCTCGTGGCCCCAGCATTTT. Its protein product is CASSIQGSSWPQHF. The chain combines TRBV19 with TRBJ1-5; D may be TRBD1 (5 bases). This CDR3 has 14 residues. Germline CDR1 LNHDA, CDR2 SQIVND (reference sequence). V shed 6 bases and J shed 9 bases, with 18 bases lying between them.

V and J are TRBV7-9 and TRBJ1-2; D possibly corresponds to TRBD1 (5 bases). The CDR3 is made up of 15 amino acids. Germline CDR1 is SEHNR and CDR2 is FQNEAQ (reference sequence). V lost 3 bases to trimming and J lost 4 bases, with 15 bases between them. The CDR3 reads CASSFSGVGAYGYTF. The DNA of the CDR3 is TGTGCCAGCAGCTTCTCTGGGGTTGGGGCCTATGGCTACACCTTC. Looking up the rest from reference TRBV7-9 and TRBJ1-2 gives the full variable domain: DTGVSQNPRHKITKRGQNVTFRCDPISEHNRLYWYRQTLGQGPEFLTYFQNEAQLEKSRLLSDRFSAERPKGSFSTLEIQRTEQGDSAMYLCASSFSGVGAYGYTFGSGTRLTVV.

The chain joins TRBV15 to TRBJ2-5, with TRBD1 identical over 10 bases. CDR1 and CDR2 (germline): LNHNV, YYDKDF (reference sequence). The CDR3 contains 16 residues. With V trimmed by 4 bases and J by 2 bases, 7 bases remained unmatched. CDR3 in DNA: TGTGCCACCAGCAAACGACAGGGGGCCCTTCAAGAGACCCAGTACTTC. Amino acids: CATSKRQGALQETQYF.

The V gene is TRBV30, the J gene TRBJ1-1; D is undetermined. The CDR3 has 12 amino acids. V lost 2 bases and J lost 2, with 6 bases in between. Germline loops: CDR1 GTSNPN, CDR2 SVGIG (reference sequence). CDR3 sequence: CAWSRLNTEAFF. Here the CDR3 DNA reads TGTGCCTGGAGTAGGCTCAACACTGAAGCTTTCTTT.

The CDR3 nucleotides are TGTGCCAGCAGTTTATTACGGAACACAGATACGCAGTATTTT. Protein: CASSLLRNTDTQYF. The chain has TRBV27 and TRBJ2-3; D remains ambiguous. The germline gives CDR1 MNHEY, CDR2 SMNVEV (reference sequence). This CDR3 comprises 14 residues. Trimming removed 1 base from V and 2 bases from J, with 7 bases in between.

The gene calls are TRBV6-1 and TRBJ2-7, with TRBD1 as a possible D gene (5 bases). The germline CDR1 and CDR2 sequences are MNHNS and SASEGT. The V end was cut by 2 bases, the J end by 8 bases, with 13 bases between. CDR3 length: 13 residues. The CDR3 region has the DNA TGTGCCAGCAGTGAACTTAGGACATTGAAGCAGTACTTC. Its translation: CASSELRTLKQYF.

In its sample, this clonotype was seen once. The chain joins TRBV18 to TRBJ2-5; D possibly corresponds to TRBD2 (6 bases). Germline V gene lookup returns CDR1 KGHSH and CDR2 LQKENI. V shed 3 bases and J shed 5 bases, with 13 bases lying between them. The CDR3 covers 14 residues. The CDR3 sequence: CASSPEMAGETQYF. CDR3 sequence (DNA): TGTGCCAGCTCACCCGAAATGGCGGGGGAGACCCAGTACTTC. Supplemented by reference TRBV18 and TRBJ2-5, the full variable domain reads NAGVMQNPRHLVRRRGQEARLRCSPMKGHSHVYWYRQLPEEGLKFMVYLQKENIIDESGMPKERFSAEFPKEGPSILRIQQVVRGDSAAYFCASSPEMAGETQYFGPGTRLLVL.

The chain joins TRBV6-1 to TRBJ1-2; D gene ambiguous. Trimming cost V 4 bases and J 1 base, with 19 bases left between them. This CDR3 has 17 residues. The germline gives CDR1 MNHNS, CDR2 SASEGT. The CDR3 region is CASSAQPVTAHNYGYTF. The CDR3 region has the DNA TGTGCCAGCAGTGCTCAGCCAGTAACCGCACATAACTATGGCTACACCTTC.

The V gene is TRBV7-2, the J gene TRBJ1-5, with TRBD1 as a possible D gene (5 bases). This CDR3 is built from 13 residues. Trimming shortened V by 4 bases and J by 6 bases, and 10 bases separated the two germline ends. In germline, CDR1 is SGHTA, CDR2 FQGNSA. The CDR3 loop is CASSWDGGQPQHF. Written as DNA, the CDR3 is TGTGCCAGCAGCTGGGATGGGGGTCAGCCCCAGCATTTT.